Listed here are 14 T cell receptor beta chains from one sample, sequenced in a study of memory CD8 T cells in hepatitis C reinfection. Time point defined: peak reinfection, 3 to 8 weeks after reinfection detection. Sorted cells were sequenced directly ex vivo without any in vitro expansion. Measured with immunoSEQ multiplex PCR; TCRdb has only the in-frame clones, and not every one. The sample lists around 45,000 clones, around nine tenths occurring once. Source material: naive CD8+ T cells sorted from blood. Receptor source: a man between 18 and 35 years old with hepatitis C virus infection.

The rearrangement uses TRBV10-3 and TRBJ2-5, with D possibly TRBD1 on 6 matching bases. The germline CDR1 and CDR2 sequences are ENHRY and SYGVKD. Trimming pared 3 bases from V and 0 bases from J, leaving 8 bases between. The CDR3 length is 14 residues. CDR3 loop: CAISDQGYQETQYF. CDR3 DNA: TGTGCCATCAGTGACCAGGGGTACCAAGAGACCCAGTACTTC.

The gene calls are TRBV6-5 and TRBJ2-1; TRBD2 matches 12 bases. CDR3 length: 15 amino acids. Germline V CDR1 and CDR2: MNHEY, SVGAGI. J was trimmed by 3 bases and V by 6 bases; bases with no gene match: 3. The CDR3 DNA reads as TGTGCCAGCAGCCAACTAGCGGGAGGCTACAATGAGCAGTTCTTC. Protein product: CASSQLAGGYNEQFF.

V usage is TRBV15 and J usage is TRBJ2-7; D is ambiguous. The CDR3 is made up of 13 amino acids. Trimming took off 0 bases at V and 2 bases at J, with 5 bases between the two ends. CDR1 and CDR2 (germline): LNHNV, YYDKDF (reference sequence). The CDR3 coding sequence is TGTGCCACCAGCAGAGACAGAACCTACGAGCAGTACTTC. Translation: CATSRDRTYEQYF.

The gene calls are TRBV7-6 and TRBJ2-2; 9 bases agree with TRBD1. Germline CDR1 and CDR2: SGHVS and FNYEAQ. The CDR3 has 14 residues. After removal of 4 bases from V and 4 bases from J, the junction contained 1 base not matched to a gene. The CDR3 spells CASSWDRATGELFF. The CDR3 DNA reads TGTGCCAGCAGCTGGGACAGGGCCACCGGGGAGCTGTTTTTT.

The gene calls are TRBV27 and TRBJ1-1, with 7 bases that match TRBD1. This CDR3 spans 15 amino acids. The J segment lost 0 bases and the V segment lost 6 bases, leaving 7 bases of the junction unmatched. Per germline, CDR1 MNHEY and CDR2 SMNVEV (reference sequence). Here the CDR3 DNA reads TGTGCCAGCAGCTCTTCGGGACAGTTGAACACTGAAGCTTTCTTT. It specifies CASSSSGQLNTEAFF.

The chain carries TRBV9 and TRBJ2-3, with TRBD2 as a possible D gene (6 bases). This CDR3 is built from 15 residues. V was trimmed by 2 bases and J by 0 bases, leaving 10 bases between them. CDR1 and CDR2 (germline): SGDLS, YYNGEE. CDR3 bases: TGTGCCAGCAGCGTGGAGGGAAGGAGCACAGATACGCAGTATTTT. Amino acid sequence: CASSVEGRSTDTQYF.

This chain links TRBV2 with TRBJ2-7; D ambiguous. Germline loops: CDR1 SNHLY, CDR2 FYNNEI. The ends were cut back, 3 bases at V and 4 bases at J, with 4 bases in the middle. This CDR3 region has 11 residues. CDR3: CASSERYEQYF. The DNA of the CDR3 is TGTGCCAGCAGTGAGCGGTACGAGCAGTACTTC. The complete variable domain, with remaining parts taken from reference TRBV2 and TRBJ2-7, reads EPEVTQTPSHQVTQMGQEVILRCVPISNHLYFYWYRQILGQKVEFLVSFYNNEISEKSEIFDDQFSVERPDGSNFTLKIRSTKLEDSAMYFCASSERYEQYFGPGTRLTVT.

The rearrangement uses TRBV7-9 and TRBJ2-4; 8 positions match TRBD1. Germline CDR1 is SEHNR and CDR2 is FQNEAQ (reference sequence). V shed 5 bases, J shed 7 bases, and the junction held 10 bases outside the gene matches. CDR3 length equals 15 residues. The CDR3 DNA reads TGTGCCAGCAGCGGTACTGGGACAGGTAACAACATTCAGTACTTC. It translates to CASSGTGTGNNIQYF. Variable domain in full (rest from reference TRBV7-9 and TRBJ2-4): DTGVSQNPRHKITKRGQNVTFRCDPISEHNRLYWYRQTLGQGPEFLTYFQNEAQLEKSRLLSDRFSAERPKGSFSTLEIQRTEQGDSAMYLCASSGTGTGNNIQYFGAGTRLSVL.

The chain joins TRBV19 to TRBJ1-5; TRBD1 matches at 9 bases. The V segment lost 6 bases and the J segment 0 bases; nucleotides outside the gene matches: 12. Per germline, CDR1 LNHDA and CDR2 SQIVND (reference sequence). CDR3 length: 18 amino acids. The CDR3, as DNA: TGTGCCAGTAGACAGGGGGCAGCTGAGACCTATAGCAATCAGCCCCAGCATTTT. It codes for CASRQGAAETYSNQPQHF.

The chain is built from TRBV7-2 and TRBJ2-3; D gene ambiguous. The CDR3 covers 14 residues. CDR1 is SGHTA and CDR2 is FQGNSA in the germline V gene. Trimming shortened V by 3 bases and J by 1 base, and 8 bases separated the two germline ends. The CDR3 sequence: CASSLGWGTDTQYF. The CDR3 region has the DNA TGTGCCAGCAGCTTGGGCTGGGGCACAGATACGCAGTATTTT. Full variable domain (remainder filled in from reference TRBV7-2 and TRBJ2-3): GAGVSQSPSNKVTEKGKDVELRCDPISGHTALYWYRQSLGQGLEFLIYFQGNSAPDKSGLPSDRFSAERTGGSVSTLTIQRTQQEDSAVYLCASSLGWGTDTQYFGPGTRLTVL.

This rearrangement joins TRBV13 to TRBJ2-7; 13 positions match TRBD2. Germline V gene data show CDR1 as PRHDT and CDR2 as FYEKMQ (reference sequence). The trim removed 4 bases at V and 2 bases at J, leaving 2 bases unmatched. The CDR3 has 15 residues. The CDR3 reads CASSSGLAGPYEQYF. The CDR3 bases are TGTGCCAGCAGCTCGGGACTAGCGGGACCCTACGAGCAGTACTTC.

This rearrangement joins TRBV5-5 to TRBJ1-5; D not resolved. V was clipped by 2 bases and J by 0 bases, with 9 bases between them. Germline CDR1 and CDR2: SGHKS and YYEKEE (reference sequence). This CDR3 region has 15 residues. CDR3 residues: CASSFWPDSNQPQHF. The CDR3 nucleotides are TGTGCCAGCAGCTTCTGGCCAGATAGCAATCAGCCCCAGCATTTT.

The chain couples TRBV7-9 to TRBJ2-3; 8 positions match TRBD1. This CDR3 has 15 amino acids. Germline-derived CDR1 and CDR2 are SEHNR and FQNEAQ (reference sequence). J lost 1 base, V lost 5 bases, and 5 bases had no gene match. Here the CDR3 reads CASSQQGEGTDTQYF. CDR3 nucleotides: TGTGCCAGCAGCCAACAGGGGGAGGGCACAGATACGCAGTATTTT. The full variable domain, in which reference TRBV7-9 and TRBJ2-3 provide the parts outside the CDR3, is DTGVSQNPRHKITKRGQNVTFRCDPISEHNRLYWYRQTLGQGPEFLTYFQNEAQLEKSRLLSDRFSAERPKGSFSTLEIQRTEQGDSAMYLCASSQQGEGTDTQYFGPGTRLTVL.

The chain has TRBV6-5 and TRBJ2-7, with 7 nucleotides matching TRBD1. There are 15 residues in the CDR3. The V and J ends lost 6 bases and 0 bases, in that order; junction bases with no gene match: 8. CDR1 is MNHEY and CDR2 is SVGAGI in the germline V gene. The CDR3 here is CASSLTRDSSYEQYF. In DNA, the CDR3 is TGTGCCAGCAGCTTGACCCGGGACAGCTCCTACGAGCAGTACTTC.